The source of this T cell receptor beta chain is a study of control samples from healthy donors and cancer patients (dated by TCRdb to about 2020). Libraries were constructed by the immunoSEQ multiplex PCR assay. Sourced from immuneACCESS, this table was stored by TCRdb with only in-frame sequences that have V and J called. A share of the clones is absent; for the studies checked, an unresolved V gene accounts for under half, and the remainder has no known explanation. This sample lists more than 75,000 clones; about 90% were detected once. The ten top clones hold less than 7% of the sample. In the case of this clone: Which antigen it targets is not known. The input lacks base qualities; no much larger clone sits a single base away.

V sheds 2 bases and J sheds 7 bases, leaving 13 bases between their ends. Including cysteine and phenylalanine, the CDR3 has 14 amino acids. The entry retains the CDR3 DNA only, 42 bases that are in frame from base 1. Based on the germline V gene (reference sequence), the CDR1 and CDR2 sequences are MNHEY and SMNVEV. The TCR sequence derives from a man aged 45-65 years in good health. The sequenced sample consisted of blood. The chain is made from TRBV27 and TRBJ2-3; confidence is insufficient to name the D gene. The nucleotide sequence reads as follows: TGTGCCAGCAGTTTAGGGTCGGAGTGGAATACGCAGTATTTT. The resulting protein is CASSLGSEWNTQYF.